Listed here are 14 T cell receptor beta chains from one sample, sequenced in a study of identical twins. MiXCR was run by TCRdb on the 5' RACE reads, yielding one entry per CDR3 protein. The table shows fewer than 900,000 distinct CDR3 sequences, with about 18% occurring only once. The same specimen was also included in a second study, on T cells expressing NK-cell markers.

What was sequenced was PBMCs. The receptor set was obtained from a woman under 30 in good health.

CDR3 loop: CSVVERGETQYF. The CDR3 DNA follows: TGCAGCGTTGTGGAGAGGGGAGAGACCCAGTACTTC. V gene TRBV29-1 combines with J gene TRBJ2-5; D might be TRBD1 or TRBD2, each matching 5 bases. The V end lost 4 bases, the J end lost 4 bases, and 10 bases lay between the germline ends. The CDR3 is 12 amino acids. In germline, CDR1 is SQVTM, CDR2 ANQGSEA.

This clonotype was observed a handful of times. The chain has TRBV20-1 and TRBJ2-7; 8 bases agree with TRBD1. V shed 5 bases and J 2 bases; nucleotides not matched to a gene: 8. This CDR3 is 14 amino acids long. CDR1 is DFQATT, CDR2 SNEGSKA, per germline (reference sequence). CDR3 amino acids: CSALDRGRTYEQYF. The CDR3 nucleotides read TGCAGTGCTCTCGACAGGGGTCGTACCTACGAGCAGTACTTC.

This clonotype was detected only a few times. The rearrangement links TRBV29-1 to TRBJ2-1, with D possibly TRBD2 on 6 matching bases. The germline CDR1 and CDR2 sequences are SQVTM and ANQGSEA. V dropped 5 bases and J dropped 7 bases, with 15 bases sitting between them. The CDR3 contains 13 residues. The CDR3 loop is CSVHSGSANEQFF. The CDR3 DNA sequence: TGCAGCGTTCATAGCGGATCGGCTAATGAGCAGTTCTTC.

This clonotype came up a few times. This chain connects TRBV12-3 or TRBV12-4 to TRBJ2-7; D is possibly TRBD2 (5 bases). The CDR3 totals 15 residues. Trimming took 0 bases from V and 4 from J, leaving 13 bases between them. The CDR3 sequence is CASSLAAGGMYEQYF. In DNA form, the CDR3 reads TGTGCCAGCAGTTTAGCGGCTGGAGGAATGTACGAGCAGTACTTC.

The chain couples TRBV7-2 to TRBJ2-3, with D perhaps given as TRBD1 or TRBD2 (7 bases each). V lost 4 bases and J lost 4, with 15 bases in between. Per germline, CDR1 SGHTA and CDR2 FQGNSA. The CDR3 has 15 amino acids. CDR3: CASSSRGGSADTQYF. In nucleotides, the CDR3 is TGTGCCAGCAGCTCCAGGGGGGGGTCGGCAGATACGCAGTATTTT.

V usage is TRBV19 and J usage is TRBJ2-1; 9 bases map to TRBD2. Germline CDR1 reads LNHDA; CDR2 reads SQIVND (reference sequence). The V segment lost 7 bases and the J segment 4 bases; nucleotides outside the gene matches: 5. This CDR3 comprises 14 residues. In DNA, the CDR3 is TGTGCCAGTACAACGGCGGGAGGGTACAATGAGCAGTTCTTC. Amino acids: CASTTAGGYNEQFF. Filled out from reference TRBV19 and TRBJ2-1, the complete variable domain reads DGGITQSPKYLFRKEGQNVTLSCEQNLNHDAMYWYRQDPGQGLRLIYYSQIVNDFQKGDIAEGYSVSREKKESFPLTVTSAQKNPTAFYLCASTTAGGYNEQFFGPGTRLTVL.

This chain links TRBV6-5 with TRBJ2-7; D remains unclear. The CDR3 spans 14 residues. Germline V gene lookup returns CDR1 MNHEY and CDR2 SVGAGI. V lost 4 bases and J 5 bases, leaving 15 bases between the germline ends. CDR3 DNA sequence: TGTGCCAGCAGTTCAGGCAGGCAATGGAACGAGCAGTACTTC. Its translation is CASSSGRQWNEQYF.

This chain joins TRBV20-1 and TRBJ2-7; TRBD2 agrees at 14 bases. The CDR3 is made up of 14 amino acids. CDR1 is DFQATT, CDR2 SNEGSKA, per germline (reference sequence). V gave up 1 base and J gave up 7 bases; unmatched junction bases: 3. CDR3 DNA: TGCAGTGCTAGAGGGACTAGCGGGAGGCGGGAGCAGTACTTC. Translation: CSARGTSGRREQYF.

This clonotype was counted only a few times. The V gene is TRBV7-2, the J gene TRBJ2-3, with TRBD1 as a possible D gene (5 bases). V lost 4 bases to trimming and J lost 3 bases, with 11 bases between them. Germline V gives CDR1 SGHTA, CDR2 FQGNSA. CDR3 length equals 14 residues. The CDR3 spells CASSSRPGTDTQYF. As DNA, the CDR3 is TGTGCCAGCAGCTCCCGACCAGGGACAGATACGCAGTATTTT. Supplemented by reference TRBV7-2 and TRBJ2-3, the full variable domain reads GAGVSQSPSNKVTEKGKDVELRCDPISGHTALYWYRQSLGQGLEFLIYFQGNSAPDKSGLPSDRFSAERTGGSVSTLTIQRTQQEDSAVYLCASSSRPGTDTQYFGPGTRLTVL.

This clonotype was detected only a few times. The rearrangement links TRBV4-2 to TRBJ2-3; the D gene is possibly TRBD2 (5 bases). Trimming stripped 0 bases from V and 5 bases from J, with 9 bases between. The germline V gene encodes CDR1 LGHNA and CDR2 YNFKEQ. The CDR3 has 14 residues. CDR3 loop: CASSQDLGVDTQYF. The CDR3 coding sequence is TGTGCCAGCAGCCAAGATCTCGGGGTAGATACGCAGTATTTT.

This clonotype was seen only a few times. V and J are TRBV7-9 and TRBJ2-1; perhaps TRBD2 as D (5 bases). This CDR3 spans 15 amino acids. Germline CDR1 SEHNR, CDR2 FQNEAQ (reference sequence). V was clipped by 4 bases and J by 7 bases, with 17 bases between them. The CDR3 sequence is CASSSVRGRRNEQFF. CDR3 nucleotides: TGTGCCAGCAGCTCCGTTCGTGGGAGAAGGAATGAGCAGTTCTTC.

V and J are TRBV15 and TRBJ2-5; D is unclear. The CDR3 spans 14 residues. V lost 1 base and J lost 4, with 10 bases in between. The V gene's germline CDR1 is LNHNV and CDR2 YYDKDF (reference sequence). The CDR3, as DNA: TGTGCCACCAGCAGAGTCGATGTCGGAGAGACCCAGTACTTC. Translation: CATSRVDVGETQYF.

V and J are TRBV6-2 or TRBV6-3 and TRBJ1-5; 10 positions agree with TRBD1. In germline, CDR1 is MNHEY, CDR2 SVGEGT. V shed 6 bases and J 7 bases; nucleotides not matched to a gene: 3. The CDR3 sequence is 13 residues long. CDR3 DNA sequence: TGTGCCAGCAGATGGACAGGGGGGCAGCCCCAGCATTTT. It is translated as CASRWTGGQPQHF.

This clonotype showed up just a few times. The chain carries TRBV5-1 and TRBJ2-1; 9 nucleotides match TRBD2. CDR1 and CDR2 (germline): SGHRS, YFSETQ. Trimming cost V 1 base and J 10 bases; bases outside gene matches: 6. The length of the CDR3 is 14 residues. CDR3 DNA: TGCGCCAGCAGCTTGATGCTAGCGGGAAACGAGCAGTTCTTC. As protein: CASSLMLAGNEQFF.